These 15 T cell receptor beta chains were sequenced from one sample in a study of T cells in Graves' hyperthyroidism and ophthalmopathy. The CDR3 regions of TCR beta were amplified from RNA transcripts. The TCR CDR3 was amplified in a first-round RT-PCR using the HTBI primer set. TCRdb re-called the multiplex PCR reads with MiXCR, one entry per CDR3 protein. The sample holds 530,000 or so distinct CDR3 sequences, about 43% seen once. The sequenced sample consisted of peripheral blood or thyroid tissue (not recorded which). Receptor source: a woman aged 18-29 years with Graves' hyperthyroidism.

This clonotype showed up many times. V is TRBV9 and J is TRBJ2-7; D remains ambiguous. Germline values: CDR1 SGDLS, CDR2 YYNGEE. There are 14 residues in the CDR3. The germline V and J ends were trimmed by 3 bases and 6 bases, with 16 bases remaining between them. The CDR3 bases are TGTGCCAGCAGCGATTTAGCCTCGGGTGGCGAGCAGTACTTC. Residues: CASSDLASGGEQYF.

V is TRBV5-4 and J is TRBJ2-5; 12 bases align to TRBD2. The germline gives CDR1 SGHNT, CDR2 YYREEE (reference sequence). This CDR3 spans 15 amino acids. The junction had 3 bases not matched to a gene; V was cut back by 4 bases and J by 2 bases. The CDR3 DNA reads as TGTGCCAGCAGCGTAACTAGCGGGAGGCAAGAGACCCAGTACTTC. It yields the protein CASSVTSGRQETQYF.

This clonotype was detected ten times or more. This chain joins TRBV20-1 and TRBJ1-2, with D perhaps matching TRBD1 (6 bases). The V gene lost 5 bases and the J gene lost 8 bases, with 15 bases spanning the gap. CDR3 length equals 12 residues. Per germline, CDR1 DFQATT and CDR2 SNEGSKA (reference sequence). CDR3 protein: CSALTGSYGYTF. The CDR3 DNA follows: TGCAGTGCTCTTACAGGGAGCTACGGCTACACCTTC.

There are many counts of this clonotype. V and J are TRBV6-5 and TRBJ1-1; 11 bases align to TRBD1. The CDR3 is 14 amino acids. J lost 10 bases, V lost 2 bases, and 6 bases had no gene match. Germline CDR1 is MNHEY and CDR2 is SVGAGI. The CDR3, as DNA: TGTGCCAGCAGTTACCGGGGACAGGGGGACGGAGCTTTCTTT. Translated, it gives CASSYRGQGDGAFF.

In this sample, this clonotype turned up many times. V usage is TRBV12-3 or TRBV12-4 and J usage is TRBJ1-1; 7 bases are shared with TRBD1. V lost 7 bases to trimming and J lost 4 bases; unmatched junction nucleotides: 9. This CDR3 region has 14 residues. The CDR3 spells CASTPDQGVTEAFF. CDR3 nucleotides: TGTGCCAGCACCCCCGACCAGGGGGTCACTGAAGCTTTCTTT.

CDR3 amino acids: CATSMRTGVGGYTF. CDR3 nucleotide sequence: TGTGCCACCAGCATGCGGACAGGGGTGGGTGGCTACACCTTC. The chain is built from TRBV15 and TRBJ1-2; 9 nucleotides match TRBD1. Germline V gives CDR1 LNHNV, CDR2 YYDKDF (reference sequence). The junction had 7 bases not matched to a gene; V was cut back by 4 bases and J by 7 bases. This CDR3 contains 14 residues.

For this clonotype: With a much larger clone just one base away, this may be a read error. The J gene is TRBJ2-7, the V gene TRBV5-1; D possibly matches TRBD1 or TRBD2 (5 bases each). Trimming took off 3 bases at V and 1 base at J, with 17 bases between the two ends. CDR3 size: 16 residues. The germline gives CDR1 SGHRS, CDR2 YFSETQ. The CDR3 spells CASSSNRDGGSYEQYF. For the CDR3, the DNA is TGCGCCAGCAGCTCCAACCGGGACGGCGGGTCCTACGAGCAGTACTTC. The variable domain in full, with the rest retrieved from reference TRBV5-1 and TRBJ2-7, is KAGVTQTPRYLIKTRGQQVTLSCSPISGHRSVSWYQQTPGQGLQFLFEYFSETQRNKGNFPGRFSGRQFSNSRSEMNVSTLELGDSALYLCASSSNRDGGSYEQYFGPGTRLTVT.

This clonotype was observed many times. This chain connects TRBV12-3 or TRBV12-4 to TRBJ1-4; D is perhaps TRBD1 (5 bases). Between the trimmed V and J ends, which lost 5 bases and 7 bases, there was a span of 14 bases. The CDR3 spans 14 residues. The chain's CDR3 is CASSQDRPGEKLFF. The CDR3 bases are TGTGCCAGCAGTCAAGACAGACCGGGTGAAAAACTGTTTTTT.

The V and J genes are TRBV2 and TRBJ1-6; D possibly corresponds to TRBD1 (6 bases). Per the germline V gene, CDR1 is SNHLY and CDR2 is FYNNEI. The CDR3 is 14 amino acids. V lost 6 bases, J lost 7 bases, and 13 bases lay in between. This CDR3 reads CASRDSPENSPLHF. CDR3 coding DNA: TGTGCCAGCAGGGACAGTCCTGAGAATTCACCCCTCCACTTT.

A few counts support this clonotype. The J gene is TRBJ2-7, the V gene TRBV18; weak D call: TRBD2 (6 bases). V lost 5 bases, J lost 2 bases, and 16 bases lay in between. The germline V gene has CDR1 KGHSH and CDR2 LQKENI. This CDR3 region has 15 residues. The CDR3 region is CASSSGRTTPYEQYF. Written as DNA, the CDR3 is TGTGCCAGCTCATCAGGGAGGACTACCCCCTACGAGCAGTACTTC.

In this sample, this clonotype turned up once. V usage is TRBV5-5 and J usage is TRBJ1-5, with TRBD1 matching 8 bases. Germline values: CDR1 SGHKS, CDR2 YYEKEE (reference sequence). V shed 7 bases, J shed 2 bases, and the junction held 11 bases outside the gene matches. CDR3 size: 16 residues. The CDR3, as DNA: TGTGCCAGCGAGAGAGGGACAGGATGGGGCAATCAGCCCCAGCATTTT. Its protein product is CASERGTGWGNQPQHF. The whole variable domain, filled in from reference TRBV5-5 and TRBJ1-5, reads DAGVTQSPTHLIKTRGQQVTLRCSPISGHKSVSWYQQVLGQGPQFIFQYYEKEERGRGNFPDRFSARQFPNYSSELNVNALLLGDSALYLCASERGTGWGNQPQHFGDGTRLSIL.

This clonotype was detected ten times or more. V is TRBV2 and J is TRBJ2-2; the D gene is possibly TRBD1 (5 bases). CDR3 length equals 15 residues. Germline values: CDR1 SNHLY, CDR2 FYNNEI. V gave up 6 bases and J gave up 0 bases, with 11 bases separating them. The CDR3 loop is CASRKTVANTGELFF. The CDR3 DNA sequence: TGTGCCAGCAGGAAGACAGTAGCGAACACCGGGGAGCTGTTTTTT.

The chain uses TRBV7-8 and TRBJ2-5; 8 bases match TRBD2. CDR1 is SGHVS, CDR2 FQNEAQ, per germline. V shed 4 bases and J 4 bases; nucleotides not matched to a gene: 20. CDR3 size: 19 residues. The CDR3 loop reads CASSSAPPTGGDLRETQYF. The CDR3 DNA reads TGTGCCAGCAGCTCCGCACCGCCAACGGGAGGGGATCTTCGAGAGACCCAGTACTTC.

The genes are TRBV20-1 and TRBJ1-2; no clear D gene. The V end lost 4 bases, the J end lost 1 base, and 13 bases lay between the germline ends. There are 14 residues in the CDR3. CDR1 DFQATT and CDR2 SNEGSKA come from the germline V gene (reference sequence). CDR3 residues: CSAKEDSLNYGYTF. The CDR3 bases are TGCAGTGCTAAGGAAGATAGCCTTAACTATGGCTACACCTTC.

V usage is TRBV12-3 or TRBV12-4 and J usage is TRBJ1-5; D might be TRBD1 (6 bases). The CDR3 spans 15 residues. The V end lost 5 bases, the J end lost 6 bases, and 17 bases lay between the germline ends. The CDR3 spells CASSELGGGSQPQHF. The CDR3, as DNA: TGTGCCAGCAGTGAATTAGGGGGAGGTAGTCAGCCCCAGCATTTT.